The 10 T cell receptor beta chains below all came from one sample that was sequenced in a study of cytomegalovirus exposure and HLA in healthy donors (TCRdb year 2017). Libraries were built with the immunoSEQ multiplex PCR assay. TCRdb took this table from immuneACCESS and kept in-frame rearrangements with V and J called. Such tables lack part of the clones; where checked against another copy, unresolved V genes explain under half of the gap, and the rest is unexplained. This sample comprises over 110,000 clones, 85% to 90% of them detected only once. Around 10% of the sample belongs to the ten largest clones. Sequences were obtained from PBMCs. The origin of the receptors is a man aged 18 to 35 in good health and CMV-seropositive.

The CDR3 region is CASSPEWDSNYGYTF. DNA of the CDR3: TGTGCCAGCAGCCCGGAATGGGACAGTAACTATGGCTACACCTTC. The chain has TRBV7-8 and TRBJ1-2, with 7 bases matching TRBD1. V lost 5 bases, J lost 1 base, and 7 bases stayed unmatched. Germline assignment: CDR1 SGHVS and CDR2 FQNEAQ. This CDR3 spans 15 amino acids.

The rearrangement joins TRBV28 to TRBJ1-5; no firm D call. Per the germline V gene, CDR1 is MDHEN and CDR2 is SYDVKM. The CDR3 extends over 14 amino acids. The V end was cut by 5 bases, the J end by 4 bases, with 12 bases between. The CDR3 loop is CASSPRHNNQPQHF. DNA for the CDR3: TGTGCCAGCAGTCCGCGACACAATAATCAGCCCCAGCATTTT.

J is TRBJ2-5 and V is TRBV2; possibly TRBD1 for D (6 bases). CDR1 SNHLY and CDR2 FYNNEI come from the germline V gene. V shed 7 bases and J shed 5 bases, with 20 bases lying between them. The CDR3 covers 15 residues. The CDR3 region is CASNRAGSGPETQYF. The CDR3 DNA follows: TGTGCCAGCAACAGGGCCGGGTCGGGACCGGAGACCCAGTACTTC.

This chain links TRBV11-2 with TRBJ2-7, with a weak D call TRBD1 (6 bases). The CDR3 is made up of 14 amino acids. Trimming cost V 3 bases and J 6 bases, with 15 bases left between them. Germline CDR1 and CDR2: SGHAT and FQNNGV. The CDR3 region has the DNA TGTGCCAGCAGCTTCCAACTCAGGGGAAGCGAGCAGTACTTC. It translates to CASSFQLRGSEQYF.

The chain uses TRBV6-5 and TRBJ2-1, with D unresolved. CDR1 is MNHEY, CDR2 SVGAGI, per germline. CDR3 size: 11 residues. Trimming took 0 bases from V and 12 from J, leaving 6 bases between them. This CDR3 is CASSYSSVQFF. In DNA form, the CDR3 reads TGTGCCAGCAGTTACTCGTCTGTGCAGTTCTTC.

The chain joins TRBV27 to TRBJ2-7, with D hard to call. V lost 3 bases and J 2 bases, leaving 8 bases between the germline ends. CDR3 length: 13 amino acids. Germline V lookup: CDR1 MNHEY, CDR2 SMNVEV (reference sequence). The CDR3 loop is CASSFGATYEQYF. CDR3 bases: TGTGCCAGCAGTTTTGGAGCCACCTACGAGCAGTACTTC.

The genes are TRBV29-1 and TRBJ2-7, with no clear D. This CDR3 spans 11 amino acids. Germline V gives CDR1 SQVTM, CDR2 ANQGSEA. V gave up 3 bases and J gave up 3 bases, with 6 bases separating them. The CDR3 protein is CSVEESYEQYF. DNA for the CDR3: TGCAGCGTTGAGGAGAGCTACGAGCAGTACTTC.

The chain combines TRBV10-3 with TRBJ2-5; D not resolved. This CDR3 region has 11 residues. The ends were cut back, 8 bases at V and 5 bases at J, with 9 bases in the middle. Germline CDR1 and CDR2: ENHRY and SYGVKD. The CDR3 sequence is CAIARSETQYF. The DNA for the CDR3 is TGTGCCATCGCGAGGTCTGAGACCCAGTACTTC.

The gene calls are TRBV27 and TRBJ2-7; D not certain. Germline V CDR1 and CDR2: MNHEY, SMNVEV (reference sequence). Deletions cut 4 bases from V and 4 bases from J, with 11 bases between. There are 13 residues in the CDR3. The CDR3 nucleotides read TGTGCCAGCAGTTACGGTATCGGTTACGAGCAGTACTTC. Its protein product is CASSYGIGYEQYF.

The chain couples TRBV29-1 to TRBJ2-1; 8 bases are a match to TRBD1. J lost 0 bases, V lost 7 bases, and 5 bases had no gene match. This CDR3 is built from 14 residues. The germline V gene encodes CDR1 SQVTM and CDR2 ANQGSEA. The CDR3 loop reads CSATDRASYNEQFF. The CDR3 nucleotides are TGCAGCGCCACGGACAGGGCCTCCTACAATGAGCAGTTCTTC.